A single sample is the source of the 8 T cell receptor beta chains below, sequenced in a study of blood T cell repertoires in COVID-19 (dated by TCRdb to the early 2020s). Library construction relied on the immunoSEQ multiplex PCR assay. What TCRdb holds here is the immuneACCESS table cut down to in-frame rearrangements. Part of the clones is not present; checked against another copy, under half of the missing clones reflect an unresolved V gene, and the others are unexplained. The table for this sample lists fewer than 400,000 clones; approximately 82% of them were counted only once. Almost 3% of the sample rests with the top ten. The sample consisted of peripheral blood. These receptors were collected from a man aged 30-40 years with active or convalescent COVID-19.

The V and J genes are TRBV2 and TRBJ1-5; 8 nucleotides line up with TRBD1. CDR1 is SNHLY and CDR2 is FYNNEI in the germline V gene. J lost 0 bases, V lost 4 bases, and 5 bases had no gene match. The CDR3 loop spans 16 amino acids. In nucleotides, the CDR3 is TGTGCCAGCAGTGGGGGGACAGGATATAGCAATCAGCCCCAGCATTTT. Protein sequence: CASSGGTGYSNQPQHF.

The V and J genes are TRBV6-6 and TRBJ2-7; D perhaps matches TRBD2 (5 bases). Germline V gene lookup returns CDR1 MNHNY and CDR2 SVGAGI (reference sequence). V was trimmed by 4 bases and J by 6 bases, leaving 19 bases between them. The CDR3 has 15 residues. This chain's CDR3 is CASSSSSPGGSEQYF. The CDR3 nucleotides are TGTGCCAGCAGTTCCTCGTCGCCAGGTGGGAGCGAGCAGTACTTC.

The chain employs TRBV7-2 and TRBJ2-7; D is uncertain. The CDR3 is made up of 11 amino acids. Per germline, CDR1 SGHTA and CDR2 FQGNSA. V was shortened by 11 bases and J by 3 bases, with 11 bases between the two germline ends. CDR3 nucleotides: TGTGCCTCCGGAGTTCTCTACGAGCAGTACTTC. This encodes CASGVLYEQYF.

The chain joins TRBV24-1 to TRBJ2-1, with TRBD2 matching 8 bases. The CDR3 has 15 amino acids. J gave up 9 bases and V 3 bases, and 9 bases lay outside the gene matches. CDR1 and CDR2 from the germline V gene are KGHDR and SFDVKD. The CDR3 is CATSDPSGSSPEQFF. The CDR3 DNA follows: TGTGCCACCAGTGATCCCAGCGGGAGTAGTCCTGAGCAGTTCTTC.

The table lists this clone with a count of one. CDR3 sequence (DNA): TGTGCCAGCGGAGGGCAGTCTTATGGCTACACCTTC. Translating it yields CASGGQSYGYTF. This chain uses TRBV2 with TRBJ1-2; no definite D call. The V and J ends lost 8 bases and 5 bases respectively, with 12 bases between them. This CDR3 is built from 12 residues. Germline lookup yields CDR1 SNHLY and CDR2 FYNNEI.

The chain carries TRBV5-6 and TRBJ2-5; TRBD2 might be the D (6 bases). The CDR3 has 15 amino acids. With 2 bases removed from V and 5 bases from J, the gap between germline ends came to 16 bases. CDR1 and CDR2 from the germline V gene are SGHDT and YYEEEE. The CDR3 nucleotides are TGTGCCAGCAGCTTATTTGGAGGGAGGCCGGAGACCCAGTACTTC. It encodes CASSLFGGRPETQYF. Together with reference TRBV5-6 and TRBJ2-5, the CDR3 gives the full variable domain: DAGVTQSPTHLIKTRGQQVTLRCSPKSGHDTVSWYQQALGQGPQFIFQYYEEEERQRGNFPDRFSGHQFPNYSSELNVNALLLGDSALYLCASSLFGGRPETQYFGPGTRLLVL.

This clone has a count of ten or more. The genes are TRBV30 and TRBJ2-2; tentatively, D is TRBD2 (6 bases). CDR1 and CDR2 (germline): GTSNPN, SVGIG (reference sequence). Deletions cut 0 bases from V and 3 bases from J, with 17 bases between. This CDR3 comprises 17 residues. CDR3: CAWSVPPRLVYTGELFF. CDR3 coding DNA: TGTGCCTGGAGTGTACCCCCTCGACTAGTCTACACCGGGGAGCTGTTTTTT. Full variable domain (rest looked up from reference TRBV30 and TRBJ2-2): SQTIHQWPATLVQPVGSPLSLECTVEGTSNPNLYWYRQAAGRGLQLLFYSVGIGQISSEVPQNLSASRPQDRQFILSSKKLLLSDSGFYLCAWSVPPRLVYTGELFFGEGSRLTVL.

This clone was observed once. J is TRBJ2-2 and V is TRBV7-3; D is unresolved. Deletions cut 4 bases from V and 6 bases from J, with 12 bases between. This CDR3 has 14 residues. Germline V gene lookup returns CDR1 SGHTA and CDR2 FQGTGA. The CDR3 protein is CASSSVLSSGELFF. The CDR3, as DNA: TGTGCCAGCAGCTCCGTTCTTAGTTCCGGGGAGCTGTTTTTT.